This passage covers 17 T cell receptor beta chains from one sample sequenced in a study of T cells in localized non-small cell lung cancer. The repertoire was sequenced with immunoSEQ multiplex PCR; TCRdb's copy has only in-frame clones and lacks some. The data contain tens of thousands of clones, 80% of them singletons. The sample consisted of peripheral blood, taken before any cancer treatment. Every receptor here comes from a male donor aged 60 or older with stage III squamous cell lung carcinoma.

This chain links TRBV28 with TRBJ1-4, with unresolved D. This CDR3 region has 14 residues. The V end lost 3 bases, the J end lost 0 bases, and 5 bases lay between the germline ends. Germline V CDR1 and CDR2: MDHEN, SYDVKM. The CDR3 protein is CASSFGATNEKLFF. Here the CDR3 DNA reads TGTGCCAGCAGTTTTGGAGCAACTAATGAAAAACTGTTTTTT.

This clone was detected once. The V gene is TRBV6-1, the J gene TRBJ2-7; maybe TRBD2 (5 bases). CDR1 and CDR2 (germline): MNHNS, SASEGT. The ends were cut back, 8 bases at V and 4 bases at J, with 9 bases in the middle. The CDR3 contains 11 residues. The CDR3 bases are TGTGCCAGCTCGAGGGCTTACGAGCAGTACTTC. This encodes CASSRAYEQYF.

With respect to this clone: Because the CDR3's place on the DNA is in doubt, the DNA is left out and the CDR3 is given as listed by TCRdb. The rearrangement links TRBV28 to TRBJ2-7. The CDR3 length equals 14 residues, ends included. The germline CDR1 and CDR2 sequences are MDHEN and SYDVKM. CDR3 amino acids: CASSILAGSYEQYF.

The rearrangement joins TRBV13 to TRBJ2-3; TRBD2 agrees at 9 bases. Per germline, CDR1 PRHDT and CDR2 FYEKMQ (reference sequence). V gave up 6 bases and J gave up 2 bases; unmatched junction bases: 6. The CDR3 totals 15 residues. DNA of the CDR3: TGTGCCAGCAGTCAGACTAGCGGTTACACAGATACGCAGTATTTT. Translating gives CASSQTSGYTDTQYF.

The chain combines TRBV5-6 with TRBJ2-3; the D gene is possibly TRBD1 (6 bases). There are 17 residues in the CDR3. Germline V gene lookup returns CDR1 SGHDT and CDR2 YYEEEE. V lost 5 bases and J 7 bases, leaving 26 bases between the germline ends. The CDR3 DNA reads as TGTGCCAGCAGTCAGCCCCAGGGGCCTCTAATATTTCATACGCAGTATTTT. This codes for CASSQPQGPLIFHTQYF.

J is TRBJ1-1 and V is TRBV18; D ambiguous. This CDR3 has 13 amino acids. V was cut by 4 bases and J by 1 base, with 7 bases left in between. CDR1 is KGHSH and CDR2 is LQKENI in the germline V gene. The CDR3 loop is CASSLEGNTEAFF. CDR3 DNA sequence: TGTGCCAGCTCACTAGAGGGGAACACTGAAGCTTTCTTT. Full variable domain (outside the CDR3, taken from reference TRBV18 and TRBJ1-1): NAGVMQNPRHLVRRRGQEARLRCSPMKGHSHVYWYRQLPEEGLKFMVYLQKENIIDESGMPKERFSAEFPKEGPSILRIQQVVRGDSAAYFCASSLEGNTEAFFGQGTRLTVV.

This rearrangement joins TRBV18 to TRBJ2-2; possible D gene TRBD2, 5 bases. The V gene lost 4 bases and the J gene lost 0 bases, with 6 bases spanning the gap. This CDR3 comprises 14 residues. Germline CDR1 is KGHSH and CDR2 is LQKENI. The CDR3 bases are TGTGCCAGCTCACAGGGAGCGAACACCGGGGAGCTGTTTTTT. This codes for CASSQGANTGELFF.

This clone has a handful of counts. The chain combines TRBV27 with TRBJ2-2; 16 bases line up with TRBD2. CDR1 and CDR2 (germline): MNHEY, SMNVEV (reference sequence). J gave up 7 bases and V 5 bases, and 10 bases lay outside the gene matches. This CDR3 spans 18 amino acids. The DNA for the CDR3 is TGTGCCAGCAGTCCGGGGGGACTAGCGGGAGGGTCCAGCGGGGAGCTGTTTTTT. Translated: CASSPGGLAGGSSGELFF.

This clone has only a few counts. The chain couples TRBV18 to TRBJ1-5, with D maybe TRBD1 (6 bases). The CDR3 is 14 residues long. Deletions cut 5 bases from V and 4 bases from J, with 12 bases between. Germline V lookup: CDR1 KGHSH, CDR2 LQKENI. The CDR3 spells CASSSGRGNQPQHF. As DNA, the CDR3 is TGTGCCAGCTCATCGGGTAGGGGGAATCAGCCCCAGCATTTT.

The chain carries TRBV5-1 and TRBJ2-1; 8 bases map to TRBD2. Per germline, CDR1 SGHRS and CDR2 YFSETQ. The junction had 5 bases not matched to a gene; V was cut back by 6 bases and J by 0 bases. CDR3 length: 15 residues. As DNA, the CDR3 is TGCGCCAGCACTCCTAGCGGGTTCTCCTACAATGAGCAGTTCTTC. It encodes CASTPSGFSYNEQFF.

The chain recombines TRBV6-5 with TRBJ2-2; D might be TRBD1 (6 bases). Between the trimmed V and J ends, which lost 2 bases and 6 bases, there was a span of 16 bases. The CDR3 totals 16 residues. The V gene's germline CDR1 is MNHEY and CDR2 SVGAGI. The CDR3 sequence is CASSYEAGATAGELFF. The DNA for the CDR3 is TGTGCCAGCAGTTACGAGGCAGGGGCAACGGCCGGGGAGCTGTTTTTT.

V and J are TRBV19 and TRBJ1-1; D is unclear. Per the germline V gene, CDR1 is LNHDA and CDR2 is SQIVND (reference sequence). V lost 3 bases and J 0 bases, leaving 5 bases between the germline ends. The CDR3 is made up of 13 amino acids. CDR3 sequence: CASSMDLNTEAFF. For the CDR3, the DNA is TGTGCCAGTAGTATGGACCTGAACACTGAAGCTTTCTTT.

V usage is TRBV28 and J usage is TRBJ1-1; 8 bases fit TRBD1. CDR1 is MDHEN, CDR2 SYDVKM, per germline. This CDR3 is built from 13 residues. V shed 3 bases and J 12 bases; nucleotides not matched to a gene: 9. The CDR3 coding sequence is TGTGCCAGCAGTTTCTCTGACAGGGGAATTACTTTCTTT. Translated, it gives CASSFSDRGITFF.

The V call is TRBV6-6, the J call TRBJ2-7; D is possibly TRBD2 (5 bases). Germline-derived CDR1 and CDR2 are MNHNY and SVGAGI (reference sequence). There are 15 residues in the CDR3. Trimming stripped 2 bases from V and 1 base from J, with 12 bases between. CDR3 region: CASSYRAEESYEQYF. CDR3 sequence (DNA): TGTGCCAGCAGTTACCGAGCGGAGGAGTCCTACGAGCAGTACTTC.

This clone was recorded once. CDR3 amino acids: CASSERQATKHNEQFF. The CDR3 DNA reads as TGTGCCAGCAGCGAGAGGCAAGCCACGAAACACAATGAGCAGTTCTTC. V and J are TRBV9 and TRBJ2-1, with D hard to call. Trimming removed 3 bases at V and 5 bases at J, with 18 bases between. CDR1 SGDLS and CDR2 YYNGEE come from the germline V gene. The CDR3 loop spans 16 amino acids.

This chain connects TRBV2 to TRBJ1-2, with D possibly being TRBD1 (5 bases). Trimming cost V 6 bases and J 0 bases, with 14 bases left between them. This CDR3 has 15 residues. Germline V gives CDR1 SNHLY, CDR2 FYNNEI. The CDR3 here is CASSLRDATNYGYTF. CDR3 bases: TGTGCCAGCAGCTTAAGGGACGCAACTAACTATGGCTACACCTTC. The full variable domain, rest sourced from reference TRBV2 and TRBJ1-2, is EPEVTQTPSHQVTQMGQEVILRCVPISNHLYFYWYRQILGQKVEFLVSFYNNEISEKSEIFDDQFSVERPDGSNFTLKIRSTKLEDSAMYFCASSLRDATNYGYTFGSGTRLTVV.

J is TRBJ2-7 and V is TRBV4-3; TRBD2 might be the D (6 bases). From germline, CDR1 is LGHNA and CDR2 YSLEER. Between the trimmed V and J ends, which lost 2 bases and 2 bases, there was a span of 19 bases. This CDR3 contains 17 residues. CDR3 in amino acids: CASSQSLVGRGTYEQYF. Written as DNA, the CDR3 is TGCGCCAGCAGCCAAAGTCTAGTCGGGAGAGGGACCTACGAGCAGTACTTC.